This T cell receptor beta chain is from a study of shared clonotypes between healthy human individuals. V lost 0 bases, J lost 0 bases, and 7 bases lay in between. In germline, CDR1 is SGHTS, CDR2 YDEGEE. The CDR3 sequence is 15 residues long. This clone appeared a single time. Every subset's genomic DNA went evenly onto several immunoSEQ plates. Sequenced by immunoSEQ multiplex PCR; TCRdb stores in-frame clones only, minus some. The sample holds about 2.4 million clones, more than 90% seen once. The sample consisted of naive CD4+ T cells sorted from blood. Subset given: CD45RA+ positively selected. This TCR came from a man between 18 and 29 years old in good health. The genes are TRBV5-8 and TRBJ1-5; D uncertain. For the CDR3, the DNA is TGTGCCAGCAGCTTGGCCCAGGTTAGCAATCAGCCCCAGCATTTT. Residues: CASSLAQVSNQPQHF.